This T cell receptor beta chain was sequenced for a study of T cell responses to AZD1222 COVID-19 vaccine. Method: immunoSEQ multiplex PCR; TCRdb's copy keeps in-frame clones and lacks some. The sample includes roughly 150,000 clones, about 92% of them seen just once. Note on this clone: Its target is unknown.

The V gene end was trimmed by 5 bases and the J gene end by 2 bases; junction bases not matched to a gene: 8. The CDR3 is 15 residues long. From germline, CDR1 is LNHDA and CDR2 SQIVND (reference sequence). Broader study findings: A rise in Spike-specific TCR breadth and depth followed two AZD1222 doses. Just 5 to 7 people given AZD1222 tested seropositive at baseline.

The sequence came from an adult in good health. The sample here was peripheral blood, taken on day 0 of AZD1222 vaccination. J is TRBJ2-5 and V is TRBV19; 7 nucleotides line up with TRBD1. The CDR3 bases are TGTGCCAGTAGTTACAGGGGCAGTAGGCAAGAGACCCAGTACTTC. Protein sequence: CASSYRGSRQETQYF.